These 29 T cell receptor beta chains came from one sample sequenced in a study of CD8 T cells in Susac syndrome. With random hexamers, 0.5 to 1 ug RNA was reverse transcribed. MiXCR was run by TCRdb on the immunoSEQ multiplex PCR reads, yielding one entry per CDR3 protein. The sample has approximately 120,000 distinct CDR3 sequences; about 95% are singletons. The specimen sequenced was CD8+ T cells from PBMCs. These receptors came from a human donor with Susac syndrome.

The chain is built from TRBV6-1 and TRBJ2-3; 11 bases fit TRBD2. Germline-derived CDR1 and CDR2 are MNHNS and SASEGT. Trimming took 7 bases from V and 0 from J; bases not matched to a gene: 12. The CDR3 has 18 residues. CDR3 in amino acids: CASTRLAGRRYSTDTQYF. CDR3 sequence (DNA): TGTGCCAGCACCAGACTAGCGGGACGAAGGTATAGCACAGATACGCAGTATTTT.

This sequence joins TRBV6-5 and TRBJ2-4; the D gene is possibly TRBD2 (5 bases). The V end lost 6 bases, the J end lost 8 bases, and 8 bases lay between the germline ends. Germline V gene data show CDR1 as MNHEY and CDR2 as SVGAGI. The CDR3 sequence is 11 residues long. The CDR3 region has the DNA TGTGCCAGCAGCCCCGGGGACATTCAGTACTTC. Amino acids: CASSPGDIQYF.

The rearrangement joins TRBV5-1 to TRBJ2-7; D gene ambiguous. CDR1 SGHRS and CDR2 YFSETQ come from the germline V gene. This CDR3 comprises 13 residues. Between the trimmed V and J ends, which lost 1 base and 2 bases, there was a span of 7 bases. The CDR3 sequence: CASSLSDPYEQYF. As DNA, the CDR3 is TGCGCCAGCAGCTTGAGCGACCCCTACGAGCAGTACTTC.

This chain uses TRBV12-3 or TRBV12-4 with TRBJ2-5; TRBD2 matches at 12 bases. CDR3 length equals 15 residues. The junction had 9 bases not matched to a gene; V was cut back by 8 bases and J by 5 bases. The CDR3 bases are TGTGCCAGCGGCCTAGCGGGAGGGCCACTGGAGACCCAGTACTTC. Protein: CASGLAGGPLETQYF.

This CDR3 is CAWTNLGGEAKNIQYF. The CDR3 region has the DNA TGTGCCTGGACAAATTTAGGGGGCGAGGCCAAAAACATTCAGTACTTC. The chain carries TRBV30 and TRBJ2-4; 7 nucleotides agree with TRBD1. The CDR3 has 16 residues. Trimming removed 4 bases from V and 1 base from J; junction bases left unmatched: 10. Germline V gene sequence: CDR1 GTSNPN, CDR2 SVGIG (reference sequence).

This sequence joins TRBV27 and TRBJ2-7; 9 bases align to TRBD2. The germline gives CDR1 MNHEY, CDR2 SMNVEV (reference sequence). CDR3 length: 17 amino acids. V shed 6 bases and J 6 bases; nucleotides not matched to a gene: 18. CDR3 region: CASSSVGSGGSSGEQYF. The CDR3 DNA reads TGTGCCAGCAGCTCCGTTGGTAGCGGGGGCTCCTCCGGCGAGCAGTACTTC.

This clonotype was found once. The CDR3 is CASSRAFTETQYF. Here the CDR3 DNA reads TGTGCCAGCAGCCGAGCGTTTACGGAGACCCAGTACTTC. The chain uses TRBV2 and TRBJ2-5; D remains unclear. From germline, CDR1 is SNHLY and CDR2 FYNNEI. The germline V and J ends were trimmed by 6 bases and 5 bases, with 13 bases remaining between them. The CDR3 sequence is 13 residues long.

In nucleotides, the CDR3 is TGTGCCAGCAGCCGGGACTTGGGGGGGCAAGAGACCCAGTACTTC. It yields the protein CASSRDLGGQETQYF. The rearrangement uses TRBV7-9 and TRBJ2-5, with 7 bases fitting TRBD2. V was clipped by 5 bases and J by 2 bases; unmatched bases: 8. CDR1 and CDR2 from the germline V gene are SEHNR and FQNEAQ (reference sequence). The CDR3 consists of 15 residues.

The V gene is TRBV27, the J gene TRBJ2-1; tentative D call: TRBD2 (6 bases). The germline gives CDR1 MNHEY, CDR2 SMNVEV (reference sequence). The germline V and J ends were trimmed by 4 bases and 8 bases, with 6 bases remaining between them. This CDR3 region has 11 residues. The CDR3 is CASSWGDEQFF. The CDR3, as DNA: TGTGCCAGCAGTTGGGGGGATGAGCAGTTCTTC.

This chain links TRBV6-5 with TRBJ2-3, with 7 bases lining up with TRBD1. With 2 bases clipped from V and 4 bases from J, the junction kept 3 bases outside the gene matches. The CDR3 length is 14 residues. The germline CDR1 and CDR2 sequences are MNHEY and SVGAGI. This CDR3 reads CASSYGTEADTQYF. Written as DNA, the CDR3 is TGTGCCAGCAGTTACGGGACAGAAGCAGATACGCAGTATTTT.

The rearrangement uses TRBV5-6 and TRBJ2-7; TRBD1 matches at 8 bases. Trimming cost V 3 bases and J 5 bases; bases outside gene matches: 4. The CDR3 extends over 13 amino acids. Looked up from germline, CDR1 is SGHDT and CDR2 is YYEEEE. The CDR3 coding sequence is TGTGCCAGCAGCTCCCGGACAGGGAACGAGCAGTACTTC. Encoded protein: CASSSRTGNEQYF.

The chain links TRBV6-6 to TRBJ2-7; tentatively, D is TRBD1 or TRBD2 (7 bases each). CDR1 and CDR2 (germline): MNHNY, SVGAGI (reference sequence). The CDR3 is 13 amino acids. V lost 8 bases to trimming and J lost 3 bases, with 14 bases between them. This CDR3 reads CASRGDRGYEQYF. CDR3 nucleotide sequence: TGTGCCAGCCGGGGGGACAGAGGCTACGAGCAGTACTTC.

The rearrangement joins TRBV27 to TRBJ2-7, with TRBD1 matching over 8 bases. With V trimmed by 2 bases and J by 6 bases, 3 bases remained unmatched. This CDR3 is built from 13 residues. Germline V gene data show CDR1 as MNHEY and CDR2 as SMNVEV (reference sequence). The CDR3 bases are TGTGCCAGCAGTTTACGGACAGGGTCCGAGCAGTACTTC. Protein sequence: CASSLRTGSEQYF.

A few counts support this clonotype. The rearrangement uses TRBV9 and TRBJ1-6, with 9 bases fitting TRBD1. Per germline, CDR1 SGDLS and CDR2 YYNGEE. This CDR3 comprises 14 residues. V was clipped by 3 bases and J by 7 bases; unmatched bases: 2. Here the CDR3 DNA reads TGTGCCAGCAGCGATGGGACAGGGAATTCACCCCTCCACTTT. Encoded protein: CASSDGTGNSPLHF.

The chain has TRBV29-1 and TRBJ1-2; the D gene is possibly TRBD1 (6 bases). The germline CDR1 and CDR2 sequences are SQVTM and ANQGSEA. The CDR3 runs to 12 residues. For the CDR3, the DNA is TGCAACGGAGGGTACAGGGTAGAAGGCTACACCTTC. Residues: CNGGYRVEGYTF.

The CDR3 sequence: CASSRTWTGTDTQYF. The DNA of the CDR3 is TGTGCCAGCAGCCGGACTTGGACAGGGACAGATACGCAGTATTTT. The chain joins TRBV4-2 to TRBJ2-3; 8 bases match TRBD1. The ends lost 4 bases at V and 3 bases at J; junction bases unmatched: 6. Per germline, CDR1 LGHNA and CDR2 YNFKEQ. The CDR3 contains 15 residues.

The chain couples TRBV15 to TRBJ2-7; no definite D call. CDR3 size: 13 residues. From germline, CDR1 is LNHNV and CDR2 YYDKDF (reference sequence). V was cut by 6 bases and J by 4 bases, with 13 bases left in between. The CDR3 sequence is CATRSKQSYEQYF. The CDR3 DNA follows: TGTGCCACCAGGTCCAAACAGTCGTACGAGCAGTACTTC. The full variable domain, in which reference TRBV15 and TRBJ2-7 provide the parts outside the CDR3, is DAMVIQNPRYQVTQFGKPVTLSCSQTLNHNVMYWYQQKSSQAPKLLFHYYDKDFNNEADTPDNFQSRRPNTSFCFLDIRSPGLGDTAMYLCATRSKQSYEQYFGPGTRLTVT.

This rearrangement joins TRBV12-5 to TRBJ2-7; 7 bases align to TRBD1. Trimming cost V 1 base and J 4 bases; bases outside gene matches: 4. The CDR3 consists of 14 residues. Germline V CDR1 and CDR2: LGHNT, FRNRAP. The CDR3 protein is CASGLGLQGYEQYF. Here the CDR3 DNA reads TGTGCTAGTGGTTTGGGCCTACAGGGGTACGAGCAGTACTTC.

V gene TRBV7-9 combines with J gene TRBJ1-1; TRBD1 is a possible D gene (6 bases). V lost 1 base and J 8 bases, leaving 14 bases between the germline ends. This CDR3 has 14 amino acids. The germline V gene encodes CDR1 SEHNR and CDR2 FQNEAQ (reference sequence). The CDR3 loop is CASSLEGDTTEAFF. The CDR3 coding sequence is TGTGCCAGCAGCTTAGAGGGGGACACGACCGAAGCTTTCTTT.

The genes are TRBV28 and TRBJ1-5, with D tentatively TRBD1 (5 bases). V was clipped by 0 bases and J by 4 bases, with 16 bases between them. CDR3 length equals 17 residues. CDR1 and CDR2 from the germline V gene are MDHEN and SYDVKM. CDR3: CASSLWGRGGLNQPQHF. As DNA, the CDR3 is TGTGCCAGCAGTTTATGGGGACGCGGTGGATTAAATCAGCCCCAGCATTTT.

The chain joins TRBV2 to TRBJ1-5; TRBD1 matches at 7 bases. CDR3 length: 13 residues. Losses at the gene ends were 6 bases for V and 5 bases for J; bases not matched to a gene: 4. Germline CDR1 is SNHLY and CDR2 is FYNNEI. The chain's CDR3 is CASSQGGDQPQHF. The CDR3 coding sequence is TGTGCCAGCAGCCAGGGGGGCGATCAGCCCCAGCATTTT.

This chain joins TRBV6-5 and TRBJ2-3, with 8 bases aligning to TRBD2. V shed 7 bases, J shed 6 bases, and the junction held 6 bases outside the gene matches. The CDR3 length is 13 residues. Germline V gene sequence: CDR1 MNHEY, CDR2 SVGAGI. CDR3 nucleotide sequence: TGTGCCAGCAATCGAGCGGGAGTGGATACGCAGTATTTT. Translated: CASNRAGVDTQYF.

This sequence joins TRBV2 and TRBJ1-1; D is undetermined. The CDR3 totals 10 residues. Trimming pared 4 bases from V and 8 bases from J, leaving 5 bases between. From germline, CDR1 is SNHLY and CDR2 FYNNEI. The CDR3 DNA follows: TGTGCCAGCAGTGCAGGAGAAGCTTTCTTT. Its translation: CASSAGEAFF.

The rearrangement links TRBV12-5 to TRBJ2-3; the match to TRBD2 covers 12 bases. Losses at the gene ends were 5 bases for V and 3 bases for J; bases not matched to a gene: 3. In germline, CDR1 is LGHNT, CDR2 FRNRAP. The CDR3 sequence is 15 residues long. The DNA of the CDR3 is TGTGCTAGTGGTCCTGGACTAGCGGGAACAGATACGCAGTATTTT. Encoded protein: CASGPGLAGTDTQYF. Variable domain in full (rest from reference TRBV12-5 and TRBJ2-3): DARVTQTPRHKVTEMGQEVTMRCQPILGHNTVFWYRQTMMQGLELLAYFRNRAPLDDSGMPKDRFSAEMPDATLATLKIQPSEPRDSAVYFCASGPGLAGTDTQYFGPGTRLTVL.

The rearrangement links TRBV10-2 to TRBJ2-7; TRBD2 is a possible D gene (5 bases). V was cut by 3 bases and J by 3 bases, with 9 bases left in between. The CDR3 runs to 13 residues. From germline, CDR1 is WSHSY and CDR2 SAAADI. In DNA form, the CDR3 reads TGCGCCAGCAGTGATCGGGGTAACTACGAGCAGTACTTC. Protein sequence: CASSDRGNYEQYF.

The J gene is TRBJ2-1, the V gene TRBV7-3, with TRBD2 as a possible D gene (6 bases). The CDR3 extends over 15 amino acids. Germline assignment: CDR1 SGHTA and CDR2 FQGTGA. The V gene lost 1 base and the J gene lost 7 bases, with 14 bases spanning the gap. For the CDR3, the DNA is TGTGCCAGCAGCTTAAAAACGGGAGTATATAATGAGCAGTTCTTC. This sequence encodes CASSLKTGVYNEQFF. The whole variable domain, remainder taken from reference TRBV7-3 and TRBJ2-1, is GAGVSQTPSNKVTEKGKYVELRCDPISGHTALYWYRQSLGQGPEFLIYFQGTGAADDSGLPNDRFFAVRPEGSVSTLKIQRTERGDSAVYLCASSLKTGVYNEQFFGPGTRLTVL.

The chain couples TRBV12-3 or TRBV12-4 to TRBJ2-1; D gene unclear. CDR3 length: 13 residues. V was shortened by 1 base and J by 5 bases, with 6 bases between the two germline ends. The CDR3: CASSLDPNNEQFF. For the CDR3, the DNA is TGTGCCAGCAGTTTAGACCCCAACAATGAGCAGTTCTTC.

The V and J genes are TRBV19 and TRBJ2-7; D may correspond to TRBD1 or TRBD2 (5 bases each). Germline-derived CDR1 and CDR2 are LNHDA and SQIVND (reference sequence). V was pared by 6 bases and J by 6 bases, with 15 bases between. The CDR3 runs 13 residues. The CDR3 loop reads CASSIPGRAEQYF. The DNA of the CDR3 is TGTGCCAGTAGCATTCCGGGACGGGCCGAGCAGTACTTC.

In nucleotides, the CDR3 is TGTGCCAGCACGAGTGGGACAAGGGACTACGAGCAGTACTTC. As protein: CASTSGTRDYEQYF. The rearrangement joins TRBV2 to TRBJ2-7, with D possibly matching TRBD1 (6 bases). The V gene lost 7 bases and the J gene lost 3 bases, with 16 bases spanning the gap. The CDR3 contains 14 residues. Germline CDR1 is SNHLY and CDR2 is FYNNEI.